The TCR beta chain described here comes from a study of T cell responses to AZD1222 COVID-19 vaccine. Study conclusions and caveats: Females made up more of the donors, who were largely white British, and clonal diversity may have come out too low. Repertoire sampling was restricted to post-peak T cell response timepoints. Among vaccine-associated CD4 TCRs, coverage spanned spike, with dominance at 160-218 and 743-854.

Second-dose recipients at about 4 or about 12 weeks were treated as one pooled group. The length of the CDR3 is 14 residues. CDR1 and CDR2 from the germline V gene are MDHEN and SYDVKM. Trimming took 2 bases from V and 8 from J, leaving 15 bases between them. The method was immunoSEQ multiplex PCR; TCRdb's version includes in-frame clones alone and lacks a portion of them. This sample has roughly 180,000 clones, with approximately 94% found just once. Worth noting for this clone: What it binds is unknown.

The clonotype was recovered from an adult who received the AZD1222 COVID-19 vaccine. The rearrangement joins TRBV28 to TRBJ1-2; D possibly corresponds to TRBD1 (6 bases). Sequencing used peripheral blood, obtained 28 days after the second AZD1222 dose. The CDR3 DNA follows: TGTGCCAGCAGTTTAGGGCTTGCGGGGGGCGGCTACACCTTC. Amino acids: CASSLGLAGGGYTF.